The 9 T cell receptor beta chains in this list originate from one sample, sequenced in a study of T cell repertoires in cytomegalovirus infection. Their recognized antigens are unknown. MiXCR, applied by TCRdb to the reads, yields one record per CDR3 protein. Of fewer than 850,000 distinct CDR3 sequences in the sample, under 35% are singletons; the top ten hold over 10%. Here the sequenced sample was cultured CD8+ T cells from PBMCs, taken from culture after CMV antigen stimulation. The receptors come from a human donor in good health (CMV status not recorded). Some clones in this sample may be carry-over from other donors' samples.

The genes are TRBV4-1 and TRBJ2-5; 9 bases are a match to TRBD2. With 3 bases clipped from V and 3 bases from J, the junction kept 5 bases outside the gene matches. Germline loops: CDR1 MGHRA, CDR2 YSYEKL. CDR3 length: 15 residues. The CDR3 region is CASSQGTSRKETQYF. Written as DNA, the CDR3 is TGCGCCAGCAGCCAGGGGACTAGCAGGAAAGAGACCCAGTACTTC.

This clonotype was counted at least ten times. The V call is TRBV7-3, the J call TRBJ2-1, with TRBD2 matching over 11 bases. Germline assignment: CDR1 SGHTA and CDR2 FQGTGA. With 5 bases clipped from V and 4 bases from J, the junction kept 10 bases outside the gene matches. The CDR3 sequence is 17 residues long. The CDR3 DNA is TGTGCCAGCAGCGCTAGCGGGAGGACCCCTAAATACAATGAGCAGTTCTTC. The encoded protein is CASSASGRTPKYNEQFF.

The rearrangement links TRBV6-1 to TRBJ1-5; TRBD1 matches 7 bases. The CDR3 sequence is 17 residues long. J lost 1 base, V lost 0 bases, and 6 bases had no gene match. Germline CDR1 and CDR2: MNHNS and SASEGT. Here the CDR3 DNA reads TGTGCCAGCAGTGAAGCCCCGACAGGGAGGAGCAATCAGCCCCAGCATTTT. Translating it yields CASSEAPTGRSNQPQHF.

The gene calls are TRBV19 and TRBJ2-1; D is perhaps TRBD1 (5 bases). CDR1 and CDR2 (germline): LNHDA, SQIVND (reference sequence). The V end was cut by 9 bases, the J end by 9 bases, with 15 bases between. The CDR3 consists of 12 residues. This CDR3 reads CASKPGSGEQFF. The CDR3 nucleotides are TGTGCCAGCAAACCAGGGTCTGGTGAGCAGTTCTTC.

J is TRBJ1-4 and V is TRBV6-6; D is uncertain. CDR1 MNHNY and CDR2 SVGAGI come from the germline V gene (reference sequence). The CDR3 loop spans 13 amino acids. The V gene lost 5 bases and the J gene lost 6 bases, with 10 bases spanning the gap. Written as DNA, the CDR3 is TGTGCCAGCAGTACATGGCCTTATGAAAAACTGTTTTTT. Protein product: CASSTWPYEKLFF.

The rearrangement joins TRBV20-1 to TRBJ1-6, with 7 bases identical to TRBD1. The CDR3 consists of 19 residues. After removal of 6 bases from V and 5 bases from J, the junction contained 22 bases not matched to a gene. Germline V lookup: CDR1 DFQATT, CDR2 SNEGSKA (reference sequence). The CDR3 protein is CSARLIRQGHGRDNSPLHF. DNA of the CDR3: TGCAGTGCCCGCCTTATCCGACAGGGACATGGGCGGGATAATTCACCCCTCCACTTT.

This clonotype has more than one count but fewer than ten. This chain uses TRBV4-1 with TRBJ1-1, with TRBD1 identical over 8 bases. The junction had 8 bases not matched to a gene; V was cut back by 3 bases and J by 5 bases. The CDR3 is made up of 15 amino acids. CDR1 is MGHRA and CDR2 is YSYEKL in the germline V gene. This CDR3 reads CASSQRPDRGTEAFF. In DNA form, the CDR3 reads TGCGCCAGCAGCCAGCGCCCAGACAGGGGTACTGAAGCTTTCTTT.

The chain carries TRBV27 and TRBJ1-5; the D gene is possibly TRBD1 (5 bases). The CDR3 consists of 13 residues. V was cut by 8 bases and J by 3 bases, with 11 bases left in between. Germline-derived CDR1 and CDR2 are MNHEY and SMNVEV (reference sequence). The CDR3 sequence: CASGPGYNQPQHF. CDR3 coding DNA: TGTGCCAGCGGGCCAGGGTACAATCAGCCCCAGCATTTT.

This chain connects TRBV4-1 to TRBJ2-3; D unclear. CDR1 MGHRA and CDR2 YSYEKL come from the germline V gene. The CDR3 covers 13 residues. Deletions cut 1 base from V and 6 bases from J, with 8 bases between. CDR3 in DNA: TGCGCCAGCAGCCAAGCTTCGGGTGATACGCAGTATTTT. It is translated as CASSQASGDTQYF.